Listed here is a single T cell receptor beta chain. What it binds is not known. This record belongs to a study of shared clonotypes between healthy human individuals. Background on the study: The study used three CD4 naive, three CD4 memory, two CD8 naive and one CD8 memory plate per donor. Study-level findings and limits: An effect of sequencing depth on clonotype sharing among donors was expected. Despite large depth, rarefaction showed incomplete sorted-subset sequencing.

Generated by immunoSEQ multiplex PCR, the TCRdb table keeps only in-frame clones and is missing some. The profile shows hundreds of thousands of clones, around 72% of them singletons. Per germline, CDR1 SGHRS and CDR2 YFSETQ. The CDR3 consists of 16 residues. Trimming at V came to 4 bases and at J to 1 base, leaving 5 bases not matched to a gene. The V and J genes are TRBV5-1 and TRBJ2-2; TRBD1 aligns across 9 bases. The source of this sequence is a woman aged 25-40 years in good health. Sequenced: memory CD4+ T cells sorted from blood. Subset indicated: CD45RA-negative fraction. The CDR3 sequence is CASSGPGQGNTGELFF. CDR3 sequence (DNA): TGCGCCAGCAGCGGACCGGGACAGGGGAACACCGGGGAGCTGTTTTTT.